The 15 T cell receptor beta chains below come from one sample, sequenced in a study of control samples from healthy donors and cancer patients. The repertoire was sequenced with immunoSEQ multiplex PCR; TCRdb's copy has only in-frame clones and lacks some. The table lists some 120,000 clones, 75% to 90% of them singletons. The sample taken for sequencing was PBMCs. These receptors originate from a woman aged 45 to 65 with colorectal cancer.

The gene calls are TRBV3-1 (or the pseudogene TRBV3-2) and TRBJ2-5; a weak D match, TRBD2 (5 bases). This CDR3 is built from 13 residues. Germline V gene sequence: CDR1 LGHDT, CDR2 YNNKEL (reference sequence). Trimming cost V 1 base and J 5 bases, with 8 bases left between them. CDR3 DNA sequence: TGTGCCAGCAGCCAAGGAGGGATTGAGACCCAGTACTTC. It encodes CASSQGGIETQYF.

The chain links TRBV9 to TRBJ1-1; no reliable D call. CDR3 length: 13 residues. V gave up 2 bases and J gave up 4 bases, with 9 bases separating them. The V gene's germline CDR1 is SGDLS and CDR2 YYNGEE. Here the CDR3 DNA reads TGTGCCAGCAGCGTGGACTTGAGCACTGAAGCTTTCTTT. Encoded protein: CASSVDLSTEAFF.

This chain joins TRBV6-5 and TRBJ2-5; a possible D gene is TRBD2 (5 bases). CDR1 is MNHEY and CDR2 is SVGAGI in the germline V gene. V was shortened by 6 bases and J by 3 bases, with 8 bases between the two germline ends. The CDR3 consists of 12 residues. The CDR3 region has the DNA TGTGCCAGCAGACGGGGTGAAGAGACCCAGTACTTC. It encodes CASRRGEETQYF.

The V and J genes are TRBV7-9 and TRBJ2-5; D perhaps matches TRBD2 (6 bases). Trimming removed 1 base at V and 2 bases at J, with 14 bases between. This CDR3 contains 16 residues. CDR1 is SEHNR and CDR2 is FQNEAQ in the germline V gene (reference sequence). This CDR3 reads CASSLGGGELQETQYF. The CDR3 nucleotides read TGTGCCAGCAGCTTAGGGGGCGGGGAACTTCAAGAGACCCAGTACTTC.

The CDR3, as DNA: TGTGCCAGCAGTTCCCCCCGGGACAGGGGAATTATGGGCGAGCAGTACTTC. It translates to CASSSPRDRGIMGEQYF. This chain links TRBV27 with TRBJ2-7; 10 bases map to TRBD1. CDR3 length: 17 amino acids. The J segment lost 6 bases and the V segment lost 4 bases, leaving 15 bases of the junction unmatched. CDR1 and CDR2 (germline): MNHEY, SMNVEV (reference sequence).

The V call is TRBV5-1, the J call TRBJ1-2; D remains unclear. Germline lookup yields CDR1 SGHRS and CDR2 YFSETQ. V lost 7 bases to trimming and J lost 4 bases, with 14 bases between them. The CDR3 extends over 13 amino acids. The CDR3 DNA reads TGCGCCAGCTCGGACTGGGGAGGCTATGGCTACACCTTC. Amino acid sequence: CASSDWGGYGYTF.

In its sample, this clone was seen a few times. V gene TRBV12-3 or TRBV12-4 combines with J gene TRBJ1-1, with unresolved D. The CDR3 is 13 residues long. V gave up 3 bases and J gave up 4 bases, with 9 bases separating them. The CDR3 DNA follows: TGTGCCAGCAGTTTTTCCGGCGTCACTGAAGCTTTCTTT. Translated, it gives CASSFSGVTEAFF.

The gene calls are TRBV9 and TRBJ1-6, with a tentative D call TRBD1 (5 bases). Germline lookup yields CDR1 SGDLS and CDR2 YYNGEE. The CDR3 sequence is 16 residues long. V lost 0 bases, J lost 10 bases, and 17 bases lay in between. The CDR3 loop reads CASSVATGGMGSPLHF. The CDR3 DNA sequence: TGTGCCAGCAGCGTAGCTACGGGGGGGATGGGCTCACCCCTCCACTTT.

The V and J genes are TRBV6-2 or TRBV6-3 and TRBJ2-5; 9 nucleotides match TRBD1. The V gene's germline CDR1 is MNHEY and CDR2 SVGEGT. CDR3 length: 15 amino acids. The V segment lost 2 bases and the J segment 5 bases; nucleotides outside the gene matches: 6. CDR3: CASSYQQGARETQYF. Written as DNA, the CDR3 is TGTGCCAGCAGTTACCAACAGGGGGCGCGGGAGACCCAGTACTTC.

The genes are TRBV19 and TRBJ1-1; D might be TRBD1 (6 bases). CDR3 size: 13 residues. V was shortened by 5 bases and J by 7 bases, with 14 bases between the two germline ends. Germline V CDR1 and CDR2: LNHDA, SQIVND (reference sequence). CDR3 sequence reads: CASSVRTEGEAFF. In nucleotides, the CDR3 is TGTGCCAGTAGTGTACGGACAGAAGGTGAAGCTTTCTTT.

The chain recombines TRBV2 with TRBJ2-1; D gene uncertain. V dropped 3 bases and J dropped 3 bases, with 6 bases sitting between them. Germline V CDR1 and CDR2: SNHLY, FYNNEI. This CDR3 comprises 13 residues. CDR3 loop: CASSDRNYNEQFF. The CDR3 bases are TGTGCCAGCAGTGACAGAAACTACAATGAGCAGTTCTTC.

V gene TRBV6-1 combines with J gene TRBJ1-5; the D gene is possibly TRBD1 (6 bases). Germline V gene data show CDR1 as MNHNS and CDR2 as SASEGT. The CDR3 is 16 residues long. V was shortened by 3 bases and J by 5 bases, with 17 bases between the two germline ends. This chain's CDR3 is CASSDRPQDSYQPQHF. The DNA for the CDR3 is TGTGCCAGCAGTGACCGCCCTCAGGACAGTTATCAGCCCCAGCATTTT.

V usage is TRBV5-4 and J usage is TRBJ1-2; TRBD1 might be the D (6 bases). This CDR3 has 13 residues. V lost 5 bases to trimming and J lost 4 bases, with 12 bases between them. Germline loops: CDR1 SGHNT, CDR2 YYREEE (reference sequence). CDR3 residues: CASRIGGRYGYTF. The DNA for the CDR3 is TGTGCCAGCAGGATAGGGGGTCGCTATGGCTACACCTTC.

This clone appeared once. The chain carries TRBV9 and TRBJ1-3, with D possibly matching TRBD1 (5 bases). Between the trimmed V and J ends, which lost 0 bases and 0 bases, there was a span of 10 bases. Germline CDR1 reads SGDLS; CDR2 reads YYNGEE. This CDR3 region has 16 residues. The DNA for the CDR3 is TGTGCCAGCAGCGTAGGGGTTGGGGGCTCTGGAAACACCATATATTTT. It codes for CASSVGVGGSGNTIYF.

The chain links TRBV4-1 to TRBJ2-7, with TRBD2 as a possible D gene (5 bases). CDR1 and CDR2 (germline): MGHRA, YSYEKL. There are 16 residues in the CDR3. V lost 1 base and J lost 3, with 16 bases in between. DNA of the CDR3: TGCGCCAGCAGCCAAGTTCTTGGCCGGGGAAGCTACGAGCAGTACTTC. Amino acid sequence: CASSQVLGRGSYEQYF.